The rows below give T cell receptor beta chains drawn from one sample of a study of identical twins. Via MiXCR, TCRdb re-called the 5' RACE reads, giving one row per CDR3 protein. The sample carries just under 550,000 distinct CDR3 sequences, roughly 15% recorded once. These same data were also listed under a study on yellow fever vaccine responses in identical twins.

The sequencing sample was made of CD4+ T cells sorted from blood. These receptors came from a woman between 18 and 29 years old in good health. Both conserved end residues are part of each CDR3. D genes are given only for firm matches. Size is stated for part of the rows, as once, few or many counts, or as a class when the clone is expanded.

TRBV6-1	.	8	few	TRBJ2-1	TGTGCCAGCACTGAGCAGTTCTTC	CASTEQFF
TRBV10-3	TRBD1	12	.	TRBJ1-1	TGTGCCATCGGACAGGGAGGCACTGAAGCTTTCTTT	CAIGQGGTEAFF
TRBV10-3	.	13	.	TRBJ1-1	TGTGCCATCAGTGATTATCAGAACACTGAAGCTTTCTTT	CAISDYQNTEAFF
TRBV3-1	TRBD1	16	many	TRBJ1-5	TGTGCCAGCAGCCAAGATCTAAGACAGGGGAATCAGCCCCAGCATTTT	CASSQDLRQGNQPQHF
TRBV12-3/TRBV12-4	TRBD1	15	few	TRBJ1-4	TGTGCCAGCAGTTCCGACAGGGCGGGAAGTGAAAAACTGTTTTTT	CASSSDRAGSEKLFF
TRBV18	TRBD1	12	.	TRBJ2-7	TGTGCCAGCTCACCAGGACAGGGATGGGTGAACTTC	CASSPGQGWVNF
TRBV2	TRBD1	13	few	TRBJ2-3	TGTGCCAGCGTGGACAGGGGAACAGATACGCAGTATTTT	CASVDRGTDTQYF
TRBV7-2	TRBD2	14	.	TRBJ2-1	TGTGCCAGCAGCTCGGGACTACACTACAATGAGCAGTTCTTC	CASSSGLHYNEQFF
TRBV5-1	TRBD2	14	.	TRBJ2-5	TGCGCCAGCAGGTCAGCGGGGACCCAAGAGACCCAGTACTTC	CASRSAGTQETQYF
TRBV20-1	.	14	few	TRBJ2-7	TGCAGTGCCACCGATTTGGGTCCTGGGTACGAGCAGTACTTC	CSATDLGPGYEQYF
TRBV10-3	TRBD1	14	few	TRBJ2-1	TGTGCCATCAGTGCCGGGACAGGGAACAATGAGCAGTTCTTC	CAISAGTGNNEQFF
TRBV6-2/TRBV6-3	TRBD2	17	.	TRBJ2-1	TGTGCCAGCAGTGGGGGTAGCGGGAGGGGGGTCGGCAATGAGCAGTTCTTC	CASSGGSGRGVGNEQFF
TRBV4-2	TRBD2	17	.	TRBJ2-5	TGTGCCAGCAGCCAAGTCTTGCGGGGGGGCAATCCTGAGACCCAGTACTTC	CASSQVLRGGNPETQYF
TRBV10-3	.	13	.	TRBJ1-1	TGTGCCATCAAGAGGGGTGGTGGCACTGAAGCTTTCTTT	CAIKRGGGTEAFF
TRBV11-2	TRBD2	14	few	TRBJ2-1	TGTGCCAGCAGCAGTAGCGGGAGTAGGGATGAGCAGTTCTTC	CASSSSGSRDEQFF
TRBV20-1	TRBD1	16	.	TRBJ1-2	TGCAGTGCTAGAGATCGGGGACAGACATTCAACTATGGCTACACCTTC	CSARDRGQTFNYGYTF
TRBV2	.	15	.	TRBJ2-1	TGTGCCAGCAGCGTACCCGGGACTTGGTACAATGAGCAGTTCTTC	CASSVPGTWYNEQFF
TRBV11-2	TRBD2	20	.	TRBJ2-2	TGTGCCAGCAGCTTACAGGCCGTAGCAAGGGCGGGAGTTCGCACCGGGGAGCTGTTTTTT	CASSLQAVARAGVRTGELFF
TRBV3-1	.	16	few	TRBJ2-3	TGTGCCAGCAGCCAAGTTGAGGGGGGAAGCACAGATACGCAGTATTTT	CASSQVEGGSTDTQYF
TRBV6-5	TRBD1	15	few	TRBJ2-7	TGTGCCAGCAGTTACTCTGCCAGGGGGCCGGACGAGCAGTACTTC	CASSYSARGPDEQYF
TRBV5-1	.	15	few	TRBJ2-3	TGCGCCAGCAGCTTGTCGGGGGACAGCACAGATACGCAGTATTTT	CASSLSGDSTDTQYF
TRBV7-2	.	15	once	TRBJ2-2	TGTGCCAGCAGCTCAGTAAGCGGCACCACCGGGGAGCTGTTTTTT	CASSSVSGTTGELFF
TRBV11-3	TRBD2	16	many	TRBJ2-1	TGTGCCAGCAGTAAAATTAGCGGGATCTCCTACAATGAGCAGTTCTTC	CASSKISGISYNEQFF
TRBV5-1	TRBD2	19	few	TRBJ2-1	TGCGCCAGCAGCCACTCGGGACTAGCGGGAGAGCATAGGGGCAATGAGCAGTTCTTC	CASSHSGLAGEHRGNEQFF
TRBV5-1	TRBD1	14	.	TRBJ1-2	TGCGCCAGCAGCTCGGGACAGCTCGACTATGGCTACACCTTC	CASSSGQLDYGYTF
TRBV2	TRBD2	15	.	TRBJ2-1	TGTGCCAGCCTCCAATGGAGCGGGAGGGCCGGTGAGCAGTTCTTC	CASLQWSGRAGEQFF
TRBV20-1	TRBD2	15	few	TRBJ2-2	TGCAGTGCTAGACCCAGCGGGACTAACACCGGGGAGCTGTTTTTT	CSARPSGTNTGELFF
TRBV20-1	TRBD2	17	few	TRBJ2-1	TGCAGTGCTAAGAAACTAGCGGGAGCTGGGTCCTACAATGAGCAGTTCTTC	CSAKKLAGAGSYNEQFF
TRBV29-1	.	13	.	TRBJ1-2	TGCAGCGTTTTTCGGGCCTCGGTGGATGGCTACACCTTC	CSVFRASVDGYTF
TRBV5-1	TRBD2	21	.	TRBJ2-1	TGCGCCAGCCGAGCTCCTCAACAGGGTATACAAGCTAGCGGGGGTTACAATGAGCAGTTCTTC	CASRAPQQGIQASGGYNEQFF
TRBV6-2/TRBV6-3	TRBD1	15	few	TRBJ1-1	TGTGCCAGCAGTTTAATCAGGGGGATAAGCGGTGAAGCTTTCTTT	CASSLIRGISGEAFF
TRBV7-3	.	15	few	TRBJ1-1	TGTGCCAGCAGCACCCAACAGGGTTGGAGCACTGAAGCTTTCTTT	CASSTQQGWSTEAFF
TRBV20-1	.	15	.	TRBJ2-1	TGCAGTGCTAGGGGGGGCGGTGGCTCCTACAATGAGCAGTTCTTC	CSARGGGGSYNEQFF
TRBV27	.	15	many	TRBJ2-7	TGTGCCAGCAGCCCTCTAACCACAGGGACCTACGAGCAGTACTTC	CASSPLTTGTYEQYF
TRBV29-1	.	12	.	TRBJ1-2	TGCAGCGTTGACAGGGGTCCCTATGGCTACACCTTC	CSVDRGPYGYTF
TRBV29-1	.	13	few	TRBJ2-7	TGCAGCGCTACGTTTCCGGGGCGCTACGAGCAGTACTTC	CSATFPGRYEQYF
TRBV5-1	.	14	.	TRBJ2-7	TGCGCCAGCAGCTTAACCGACAGTATCTACGAGCAGTACTTC	CASSLTDSIYEQYF